This TCR beta chain derives from a study of PD-1 blockade in classical Hodgkin lymphoma. About this clone itself: The antigen is unknown.

Study conclusions and caveats: Factors driving the repertoire differences, possibly disease activity or prior therapy, remain undefined.

Trimming removed 6 bases from V and 11 bases from J, with 20 bases in between. The CDR3 has 15 residues. Germline CDR1 and CDR2: MDHEN and SYDVKM. Autologous stem cell transplantation was followed by relapse in every patient, and brentuximab vedotin exposure varied. Complete response, partial response or progressive disease was each patient's best response. The table came from immunoSEQ multiplex PCR; TCRdb's copy has only in-frame clones and leaves some out. Altogether 47,000 or so clones are present, 73% being singletons, with the ten largest covering 9.5% to 12%. This chain connects TRBV28 to TRBJ1-6, with TRBD1 as a possible D gene (6 bases). Sequenced here: peripheral blood mononuclear cells (PBMCs), sampled at baseline. The receptor was derived from a human donor with classical Hodgkin lymphoma. In DNA form, the CDR3 reads TGTGCCAGCAGCCACCCCTCAGGGGAAAGACCACCCCTCCACTTT. Translating gives CASSHPSGERPPLHF.